The source of this T cell receptor beta chain is a study of blood T cell repertoires in COVID-19. On the study more broadly: COVID-19 samples, acute and convalescent, were from the United States, Italy and Spain. From T cells, B-cell-depleted T cells, or PBMCs came the material, which was cDNA or gDNA.

This clone is deemed medium-sized (0.01 to 0.1%). In the source study's methods: Estimation of nucleated cell counts relied on the amplification of reference gene primers. Libraries were prepared by immunoSEQ multiplex PCR; TCRdb keeps only in-frame clonotypes and omits some of them. The V and J calls and clone size were taken over from that table, and D and trimming were inferred from the DNA. The table records roughly 120,000 clones, 72% of them present only once. The J segment lost 6 bases and the V segment lost 5 bases, leaving 8 bases of the junction unmatched. The CDR3 consists of 14 residues. The germline V gene has CDR1 MNHEY and CDR2 SMNVEV (reference sequence).

The sequence was collected from a woman aged 60 to 75 with acute or convalescent COVID-19. Input material: peripheral blood. V and J are TRBV27 and TRBJ1-1; the match to TRBD1 covers 8 bases. The CDR3 DNA follows: TGTGCCAGCAGTCCAGGGGGCTCGGTATCTGAAGCTTTCTTT. It codes for CASSPGGSVSEAFF.